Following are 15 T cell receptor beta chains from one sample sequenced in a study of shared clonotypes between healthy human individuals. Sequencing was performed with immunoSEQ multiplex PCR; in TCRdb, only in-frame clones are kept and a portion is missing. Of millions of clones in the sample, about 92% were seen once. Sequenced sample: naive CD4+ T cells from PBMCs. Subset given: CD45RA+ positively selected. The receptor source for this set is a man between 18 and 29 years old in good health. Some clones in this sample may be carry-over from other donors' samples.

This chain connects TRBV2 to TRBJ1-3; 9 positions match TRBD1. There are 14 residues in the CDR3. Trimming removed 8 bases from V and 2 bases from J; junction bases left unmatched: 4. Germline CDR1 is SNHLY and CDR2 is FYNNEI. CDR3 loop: CASAWDRAGNTIYF. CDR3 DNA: TGTGCCAGCGCATGGGACAGGGCTGGAAACACCATATATTTT.

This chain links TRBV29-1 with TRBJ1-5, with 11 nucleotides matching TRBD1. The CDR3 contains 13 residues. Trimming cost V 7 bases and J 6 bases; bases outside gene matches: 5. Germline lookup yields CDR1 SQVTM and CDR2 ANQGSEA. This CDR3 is CSAGTGGSQPQHF. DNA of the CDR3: TGCAGCGCCGGGACAGGGGGAAGTCAGCCCCAGCATTTT.

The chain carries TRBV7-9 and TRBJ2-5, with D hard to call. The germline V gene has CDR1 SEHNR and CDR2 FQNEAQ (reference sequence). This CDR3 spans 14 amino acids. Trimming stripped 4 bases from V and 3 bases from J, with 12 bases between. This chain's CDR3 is CASSSTGAEETQYF. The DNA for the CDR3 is TGTGCCAGCAGCTCAACCGGCGCCGAAGAGACCCAGTACTTC.

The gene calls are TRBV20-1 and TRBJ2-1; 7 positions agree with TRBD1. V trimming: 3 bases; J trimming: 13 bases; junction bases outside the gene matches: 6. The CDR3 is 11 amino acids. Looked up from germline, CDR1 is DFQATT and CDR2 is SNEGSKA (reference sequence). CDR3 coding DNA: TGCAGTGCTAGGATGGGGACAGATCAGTTCTTC. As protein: CSARMGTDQFF.

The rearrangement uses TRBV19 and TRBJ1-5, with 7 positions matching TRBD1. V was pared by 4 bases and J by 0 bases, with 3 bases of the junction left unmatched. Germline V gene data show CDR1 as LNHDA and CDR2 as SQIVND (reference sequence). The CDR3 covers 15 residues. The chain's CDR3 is CASSRGTVSNQPQHF. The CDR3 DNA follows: TGTGCCAGTAGTAGGGGGACAGTTAGCAATCAGCCCCAGCATTTT. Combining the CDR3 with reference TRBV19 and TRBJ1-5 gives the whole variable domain DGGITQSPKYLFRKEGQNVTLSCEQNLNHDAMYWYRQDPGQGLRLIYYSQIVNDFQKGDIAEGYSVSREKKESFPLTVTSAQKNPTAFYLCASSRGTVSNQPQHFGDGTRLSIL.

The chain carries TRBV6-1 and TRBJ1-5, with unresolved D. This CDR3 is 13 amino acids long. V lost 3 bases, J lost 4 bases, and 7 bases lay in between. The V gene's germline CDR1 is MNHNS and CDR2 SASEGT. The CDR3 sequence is CASSDQINQPQHF. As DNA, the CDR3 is TGTGCCAGCAGTGATCAGATAAATCAGCCCCAGCATTTT.

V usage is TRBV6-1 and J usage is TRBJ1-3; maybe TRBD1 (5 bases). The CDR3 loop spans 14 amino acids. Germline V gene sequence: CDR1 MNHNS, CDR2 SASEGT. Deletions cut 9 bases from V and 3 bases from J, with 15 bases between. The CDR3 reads CASRDVRDGNTIYF. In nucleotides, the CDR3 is TGTGCCAGTAGGGACGTTCGGGATGGAAACACCATATATTTT.

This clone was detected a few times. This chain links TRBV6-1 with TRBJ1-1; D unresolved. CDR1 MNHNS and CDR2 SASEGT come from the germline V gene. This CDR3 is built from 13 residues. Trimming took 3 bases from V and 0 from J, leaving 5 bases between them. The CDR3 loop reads CASSEPLNTEAFF. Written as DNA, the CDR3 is TGTGCCAGCAGTGAGCCGTTGAACACTGAAGCTTTCTTT.

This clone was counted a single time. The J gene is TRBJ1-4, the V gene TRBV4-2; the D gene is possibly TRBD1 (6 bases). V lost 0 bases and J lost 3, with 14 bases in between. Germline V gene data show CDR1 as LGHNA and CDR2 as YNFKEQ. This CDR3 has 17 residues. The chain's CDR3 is CASSQDGQGPANEKLFF. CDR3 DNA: TGTGCCAGCAGCCAAGACGGGCAGGGGCCCGCTAATGAAAAACTGTTTTTT.

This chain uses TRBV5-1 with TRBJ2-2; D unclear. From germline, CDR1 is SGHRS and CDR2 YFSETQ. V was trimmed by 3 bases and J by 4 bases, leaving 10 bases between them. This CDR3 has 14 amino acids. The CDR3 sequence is CASSYDISTGELFF. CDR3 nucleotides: TGCGCCAGCAGCTACGACATTAGCACCGGGGAGCTGTTTTTT.

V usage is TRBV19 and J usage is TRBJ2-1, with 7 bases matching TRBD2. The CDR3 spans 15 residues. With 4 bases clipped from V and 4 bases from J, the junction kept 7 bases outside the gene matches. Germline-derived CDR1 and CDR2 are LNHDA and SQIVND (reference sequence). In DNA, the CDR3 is TGTGCCAGTAGTACCCTCGGGCGGGGGTACAATGAGCAGTTCTTC. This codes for CASSTLGRGYNEQFF.

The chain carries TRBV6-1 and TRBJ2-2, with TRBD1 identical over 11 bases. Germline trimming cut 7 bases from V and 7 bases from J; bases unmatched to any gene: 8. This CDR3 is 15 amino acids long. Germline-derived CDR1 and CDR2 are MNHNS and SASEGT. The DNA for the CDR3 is TGTGCCAGCACTTGGACAGGGGGCTTTGGCGGGGAGCTGTTTTTT. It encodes CASTWTGGFGGELFF.

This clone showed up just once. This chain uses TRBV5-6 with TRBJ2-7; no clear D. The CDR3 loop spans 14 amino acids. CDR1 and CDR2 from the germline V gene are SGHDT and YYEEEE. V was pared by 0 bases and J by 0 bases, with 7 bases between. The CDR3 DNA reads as TGTGCCAGCAGCTTGGCCTTCGCCTCCTACGAGCAGTACTTC. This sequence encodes CASSLAFASYEQYF.

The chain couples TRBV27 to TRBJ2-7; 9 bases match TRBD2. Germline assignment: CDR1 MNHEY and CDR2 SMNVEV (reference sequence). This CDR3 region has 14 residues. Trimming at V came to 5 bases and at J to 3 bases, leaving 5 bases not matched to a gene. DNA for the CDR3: TGTGCCAGCAGTCAGACTAGCGGTCGCTACGAGCAGTACTTC. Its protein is CASSQTSGRYEQYF.

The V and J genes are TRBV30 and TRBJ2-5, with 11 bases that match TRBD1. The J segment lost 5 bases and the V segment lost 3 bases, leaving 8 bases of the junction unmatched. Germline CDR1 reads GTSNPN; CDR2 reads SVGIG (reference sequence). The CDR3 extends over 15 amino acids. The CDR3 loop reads CAWRKGTGGPETQYF. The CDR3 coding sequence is TGTGCCTGGAGGAAAGGGACAGGGGGACCGGAGACCCAGTACTTC.